This entry concerns a single T cell receptor (beta chain). With 4 bases removed from V and 2 bases from J, the gap between germline ends came to 10 bases. Per the germline V gene, CDR1 is SGHKS and CDR2 is YYEKEE (reference sequence). The CDR3 runs to 13 residues. The source of the sample is a study of Ad26.COV2.S vaccination and SARS-CoV-2 variants. Treatment in this sample: about 20 received Ad26.COV2.S at low or high dose, single or two shots; about five received placebo; per-sample allocation not given. Day 63 after the first injection of vaccine or placebo was the sampling time. Profiled with immunoSEQ multiplex PCR; TCRdb holds only in-frame clones, not every one. The table has some 640,000 clones, roughly 90% seen once.

The chain carries TRBV5-5 and TRBJ2-7; TRBD2 might be the D (5 bases). This receptor was obtained from a person between 18 and 65 years old who received the Ad26.COV2.S COVID-19 vaccine or a placebo. This material consisted of peripheral blood, taken in a trial of Ad26.COV2.S vaccine versus placebo. For the CDR3, the DNA is TGTGCCAGCAGCCCACTAGGTACCTACGAGCAGTACTTC. Amino acids: CASSPLGTYEQYF.